A selection of T cell receptor beta chains follows, all from one sample in a study of blood T cell repertoires in COVID-19. Clones were read by immunoSEQ multiplex PCR, and TCRdb kept only the in-frame ones, dropping some. The sample has 120,000 to 150,000 clones, under 85% seen once; the top ten hold roughly 1.4%. Specimen: peripheral blood. Receptors originate from a human donor in a cohort sampled during active COVID-19. CDR3s include the opening cysteine and the closing phenylalanine or tryptophan. D genes are given only for firm matches. Clone size is shown for a subset of rows, as once, few, many or a class of expanded clone.

V,size,J,D,DNA,CDR3
TRBV2,few,TRBJ2-7,TRBD2,TGTGCCAGCAGTCCCGGGCCCCGGCTGTTGCGAGCGGGAGGTCCGTCCTACGAGCAGTACTTC,CASSPGPRLLRAGGPSYEQYF
TRBV5-1,NA,TRBJ2-1,TRBD1,TGCGCCAGCAGCCGGGACAGGGAGGTATCTGAGCAGTTCTTC,CASSRDREVSEQFF
TRBV29-1,NA,TRBJ1-3,NA,TGCAGCGTTGAAGATGGCAGCTCTGGAAACACCATATATTTT,CSVEDGSSGNTIYF
TRBV7-2,NA,TRBJ2-5,TRBD2,TGTGCTGGGACTAGCGGGAGTCGAGAGACCCAGTACTTC,CAGTSGSRETQYF
TRBV19,NA,TRBJ1-1,TRBD1,TGTGCCAGTAGTGGACAGGGCGGAAGAACTGAAGCTTTCTTT,CASSGQGGRTEAFF
TRBV7-9,NA,TRBJ2-7,NA,TGTGCCAGCAGCTTAGGTCTGGGCAGGGGCAGCGAGCAGTACTTC,CASSLGLGRGSEQYF
TRBV7-2,NA,TRBJ1-3,NA,TGTGCCAGCAGCTTCACACCCGTCTCTGGAAACACCATATATTTT,CASSFTPVSGNTIYF
TRBV3-1/TRBV3-2,NA,TRBJ1-5,TRBD1,TGTGCCAGCAGCCTGGGGACAGTTTATAGCAATCAGCCCCAGCATTTT,CASSLGTVYSNQPQHF
TRBV7-8,NA,TRBJ1-6,NA,TGTGCCAGCAGCCCTATAGGGGGGGGAGGAAATTCACCCCTCCACTTT,CASSPIGGGGNSPLHF
TRBV11-2,NA,TRBJ2-5,NA,TGTGCCAGCAGCTTAGTACAAGAGACCCAGTACTTC,CASSLVQETQYF
TRBV2,NA,TRBJ2-7,TRBD2,TGTGCCAGCAGTGAAGCGTTGGCTAGCGGGAGGTTAGAGTACTTC,CASSEALASGRLEYF